Reported below is one TCR beta chain. Its antigen is still unknown. V lost 0 bases and J 2 bases, leaving 10 bases between the germline ends. The CDR3 consists of 15 residues. CDR1 and CDR2 (germline): SGDLS, YYNGEE. The record originates from a study of Ad26.COV2.S vaccination and SARS-CoV-2 variants. Study observations and caveats: Substantial post-vaccination breadth of spike-specific CD8+ and CD4+ T cell responses was reported. The study found similar non-spike TCR breadth in vaccine and placebo recipients.

Treatment: around 19 received Ad26.COV2.S at low or high dose, single or two shots; five or six received placebo; per-sample allocation not given. Day 63 after the first vaccine or placebo injection was the time point for sampling. An Ad26 vector was used to express Wuhan-strain SARS-CoV-2 spike as the vaccine. The repertoire was sequenced with immunoSEQ multiplex PCR; TCRdb's copy has only in-frame clones and lacks some. The table includes roughly 380,000 clones, around 86% detected once. The receptor was isolated from a person aged 18-65 years who received the Ad26.COV2.S COVID-19 vaccine or a placebo. Sequencing was performed on peripheral blood, taken in a trial of Ad26.COV2.S vaccine versus placebo. V usage is TRBV9 and J usage is TRBJ2-3; no clear D. CDR3 nucleotides: TGTGCCAGCAGCGTAGACAGCTGGGCCACAGATACGCAGTATTTT. Its protein is CASSVDSWATDTQYF.